Listed below are T cell receptor beta chains from one sample, sequenced in a study of cytomegalovirus exposure and HLA in healthy donors. The assay was immunoSEQ multiplex PCR, and TCRdb's table has in-frame clones only and misses some. The sample has 210,000 or so clones, about four fifths seen once; the top ten hold about a tenth. The sequenced sample was PBMCs. The source of these receptors is a woman between 50 and 59 years old in good health and CMV-seropositive. Each CDR3 is given with its conserved first and last residue. Each record gives: clone size, D gene, J gene, V gene, CDR3 protein, CDR3 DNA. D genes are given only for firm matches. The listing skips clone size in some rows; elsewhere it reads once, few, many or a size class.

size: NA
D: TRBD2
J: TRBJ2-1
V: TRBV15
CDR3: CATSGRGGLSEQFF
DNA: TGTGCCACCAGCGGTCGGGGGGGGCTGAGTGAGCAGTTCTTC

size: NA
D: NA
J: TRBJ1-5
V: TRBV30
CDR3: CAWSVSGGGHNQPQHF
DNA: TGTGCCTGGAGTGTATCGGGGGGAGGTCATAATCAGCCCCAGCATTTT

size: NA
D: NA
J: TRBJ1-1
V: TRBV4-2
CDR3: CASSQAERSKAFF
DNA: TGTGCCAGCAGCCAAGCGGAGCGGTCAAAAGCTTTCTTT

size: NA
D: NA
J: TRBJ2-3
V: TRBV11-1
CDR3: CASSFGLDTQYF
DNA: TGTGCCAGCAGCTTTGGCTTAGATACGCAGTATTTT

size: NA
D: NA
J: TRBJ1-1
V: TRBV11-2
CDR3: CASSLEGGHEAFF
DNA: TGTGCCAGCAGCTTAGAAGGGGGACATGAAGCTTTCTTT

size: NA
D: TRBD1
J: TRBJ2-7
V: TRBV28
CDR3: CASSRDRNSYEQYF
DNA: TGTGCCAGCAGTCGGGACAGAAACTCCTACGAGCAGTACTTC

size: NA
D: NA
J: TRBJ2-3
V: TRBV29-1
CDR3: CSVPGQSTDTQYF
DNA: TGCAGCGTTCCCGGACAGAGCACAGATACGCAGTATTTT

size: NA
D: NA
J: TRBJ1-2
V: TRBV7-8
CDR3: CASTAGGGGYTF
DNA: TGTGCCAGCACCGCGGGGGGAGGTGGCTACACCTTC

size: NA
D: NA
J: TRBJ1-3
V: TRBV28
CDR3: CASGAPGNTIYF
DNA: TGTGCCAGCGGGGCCCCTGGAAACACCATATATTTT

size: NA
D: NA
J: TRBJ2-3
V: TRBV5-4
CDR3: CASSPVSGYTDTQYF
DNA: TGTGCCAGCAGCCCTGTCTCAGGGTACACAGATACGCAGTATTTT

size: NA
D: NA
J: TRBJ2-4
V: TRBV7-2
CDR3: CASSLDSPLAKNIQYF
DNA: TGTGCCAGCAGCCTCGACAGTCCTTTAGCCAAAAACATTCAGTACTTC

size: NA
D: TRBD1
J: TRBJ2-7
V: TRBV7-9
CDR3: CASSLWGTDGTYEQYF
DNA: TGTGCCAGCAGCTTATGGGGGACAGATGGGACCTACGAGCAGTACTTC

size: few
D: TRBD1
J: TRBJ1-1
V: TRBV5-1
CDR3: CASSLGDRVTEAFF
DNA: TGCGCCAGCAGCTTGGGGGACAGAGTAACTGAAGCTTTCTTT

size: NA
D: NA
J: TRBJ2-2
V: TRBV9
CDR3: CASSVFPTGELFF
DNA: TGTGCCAGCAGCGTCTTCCCCACCGGGGAGCTGTTTTTT

size: NA
D: NA
J: TRBJ2-7
V: TRBV29-1
CDR3: CSVDTAEGYEQYF
DNA: TGCAGCGTTGACACTGCAGAGGGTTACGAGCAGTACTTC

size: NA
D: NA
J: TRBJ1-5
V: TRBV5-1
CDR3: CASSEIQGPYSNQPQHF
DNA: TGCGCCAGCAGCGAGATCCAGGGCCCTTATAGCAATCAGCCCCAGCATTTT

size: once
D: TRBD1
J: TRBJ1-2
V: TRBV5-1
CDR3: CASSLGDRDYGYTF
DNA: TGCGCCAGCAGCTTGGGAGACAGGGATTATGGCTACACCTTC

size: NA
D: TRBD1
J: TRBJ1-2
V: TRBV25-1
CDR3: CASSSRSPGTGLKGYTF
DNA: TGTGCCAGCAGTTCAAGATCACCCGGGACAGGGTTAAAGGGCTACACCTTC

size: NA
D: NA
J: TRBJ1-2
V: TRBV5-4
CDR3: CASSPGGYGYTF
DNA: TGTGCCAGCAGCCCGGGGGGGTATGGCTACACCTTC

size: NA
D: NA
J: TRBJ2-5
V: TRBV10-1
CDR3: CASSDVIGSGQETQYF
DNA: TGCGCCAGCAGTGACGTTATTGGGTCGGGACAAGAGACCCAGTACTTC

size: few
D: NA
J: TRBJ1-4
V: TRBV28
CDR3: CASSSQVFGEKLFF
DNA: TGTGCCAGCAGCTCCCAGGTCTTCGGTGAAAAACTGTTTTTT

size: NA
D: NA
J: TRBJ2-6
V: TRBV5-6
CDR3: CASRQLTGHMLGANVLTF
DNA: TGTGCCAGCAGACAGCTCACAGGCCACATGCTTGGGGCCAACGTCCTGACTTTC

size: NA
D: NA
J: TRBJ1-3
V: TRBV19
CDR3: CASDSKGNTIYF
DNA: TGTGCCAGCGACAGTAAAGGAAACACCATATATTTT

size: once
D: TRBD1
J: TRBJ2-7
V: TRBV11-3
CDR3: CASTPMLGTGRSHEQYF
DNA: TGTGCCAGCACTCCTATGTTGGGGACAGGGCGCTCTCACGAGCAGTACTTC

size: NA
D: NA
J: TRBJ2-2
V: TRBV11-2
CDR3: CASSLGGVRRSSGELFF
DNA: TGTGCCAGCAGCTTAGGGGGGGTCAGGCGTTCGTCCGGGGAGCTGTTTTTT

size: NA
D: NA
J: TRBJ2-1
V: TRBV7-9
CDR3: CASSFSLQYNEQFF
DNA: TGTGCCAGCAGCTTTTCCCTTCAGTACAATGAGCAGTTCTTC

size: NA
D: TRBD1
J: TRBJ1-6
V: TRBV11-2
CDR3: CASSSEGRTGGRNSPLHF
DNA: TGTGCCAGCAGCTCCGAGGGTCGGACAGGGGGAAGGAATTCACCCCTCCACTTT

size: NA
D: TRBD2
J: TRBJ2-5
V: TRBV6-1
CDR3: CASSGTLTSGAIKETQYF
DNA: TGTGCCAGCAGTGGGACCCTGACTAGCGGGGCGATAAAAGAGACCCAGTACTTC

size: NA
D: TRBD1
J: TRBJ1-4
V: TRBV30
CDR3: CAWSVDRDATNEKLFF
DNA: TGTGCCTGGAGTGTGGACAGGGACGCAACTAATGAAAAACTGTTTTTT

size: NA
D: NA
J: TRBJ2-7
V: TRBV7-2
CDR3: CASSFGRAYEQYF
DNA: TGTGCCAGCAGCTTTGGCAGGGCCTACGAGCAGTACTTC

size: NA
D: NA
J: TRBJ1-1
V: TRBV19
CDR3: CASRKTELNTEAFF
DNA: TGTGCCAGTAGAAAGACAGAATTGAACACTGAAGCTTTCTTT

size: NA
D: TRBD2
J: TRBJ2-3
V: TRBV27
CDR3: CASTPPASGGPDTDTQYF
DNA: TGTGCCAGCACCCCCCCGGCTAGCGGGGGGCCTGACACAGATACGCAGTATTTT

size: NA
D: NA
J: TRBJ1-1
V: TRBV5-3
CDR3: CARSSPSGQTKGKNTEAFF
DNA: TGTGCCAGAAGCTCACCTTCCGGACAGACAAAGGGTAAGAACACTGAAGCTTTCTTT

size: NA
D: NA
J: TRBJ1-1
V: TRBV4-2
CDR3: CASSQGSTEAFF
DNA: TGTGCCAGCAGCCAAGGGAGCACTGAAGCTTTCTTT

size: few
D: NA
J: TRBJ1-1
V: TRBV5-1
CDR3: CASSLEAADEAFF
DNA: TGCGCCAGCAGCTTGGAGGCGGCGGATGAAGCTTTCTTT

size: NA
D: TRBD1
J: TRBJ1-2
V: TRBV25-1
CDR3: CASSGSPGQEYGYTF
DNA: TGTGCCAGCAGTGGGAGTCCGGGACAGGAATACGGCTACACCTTC

size: NA
D: NA
J: TRBJ2-2
V: TRBV5-1
CDR3: CASSENRNTGELFF
DNA: TGCGCCAGCAGCGAGAACAGGAACACCGGGGAGCTGTTTTTT

size: NA
D: NA
J: TRBJ2-1
V: TRBV6-5
CDR3: CASSYQAYNEQFF
DNA: TGTGCCAGCAGTTATCAGGCCTACAATGAGCAGTTCTTC

size: NA
D: NA
J: TRBJ1-1
V: TRBV5-4
CDR3: CASSLQGTNTEAFF
DNA: TGTGCCAGCAGCTTACAGGGAACGAACACTGAAGCTTTCTTT

size: NA
D: NA
J: TRBJ2-7
V: TRBV2
CDR3: CASSEEQDEYYEQYF
DNA: TGTGCCAGCAGTGAAGAGCAGGATGAATATTACGAGCAGTACTTC

size: once
D: NA
J: TRBJ1-5
V: TRBV6-6
CDR3: CATLRISNQPQHF
DNA: TGTGCCACCCTCAGGATTAGCAATCAGCCCCAGCATTTT

size: NA
D: TRBD2
J: TRBJ2-7
V: TRBV30
CDR3: CAWSVAAGVPYEQYF
DNA: TGTGCCTGGAGTGTAGCAGCGGGGGTACCGTACGAGCAGTACTTC

size: few
D: TRBD1
J: TRBJ1-1
V: TRBV19
CDR3: CASTQDRARWTEAFF
DNA: TGTGCCAGTACCCAGGACAGGGCGAGGTGGACTGAAGCTTTCTTT

size: NA
D: TRBD1
J: TRBJ1-2
V: TRBV18
CDR3: CASSPSTGEEGYGYTF
DNA: TGTGCCAGCTCACCGAGCACAGGGGAGGAGGGCTATGGCTACACCTTC

size: NA
D: TRBD2
J: TRBJ2-7
V: TRBV28
CDR3: CASSGRGESSYEQYF
DNA: TGTGCCAGCAGTGGGCGGGGGGAGAGTTCCTACGAGCAGTACTTC

size: NA
D: NA
J: TRBJ2-3
V: TRBV7-9
CDR3: CASSLVTGSTDTQYF
DNA: TGTGCCAGCAGCTTAGTAACAGGAAGCACAGATACGCAGTATTTT

size: few
D: NA
J: TRBJ1-1
V: TRBV7-9
CDR3: CASSSYTEAFF
DNA: TGTGCCAGCAGCTCCTACACTGAAGCTTTCTTT

size: NA
D: TRBD2
J: TRBJ2-1
V: TRBV4-2
CDR3: CASSLGLAYNEQFF
DNA: TGTGCCAGCAGCCTCGGACTAGCGTACAATGAGCAGTTCTTC

size: NA
D: NA
J: TRBJ2-1
V: TRBV6-5
CDR3: CASSPPGSNEQFF
DNA: TGTGCCAGCAGCCCCCCCGGGAGCAATGAGCAGTTCTTC

size: NA
D: TRBD1
J: TRBJ2-2
V: TRBV29-1
CDR3: CSGGQGPGELFF
DNA: TGCAGCGGTGGACAGGGGCCCGGGGAGCTGTTTTTT

size: NA
D: NA
J: TRBJ1-1
V: TRBV9
CDR3: CASSVVEGLDGTEAFF
DNA: TGTGCCAGCAGCGTAGTGGAGGGCTTAGACGGGACTGAAGCTTTCTTT

size: NA
D: NA
J: TRBJ2-5
V: TRBV7-2
CDR3: CASSLNRGLGETQYF
DNA: TGTGCCAGCAGCTTAAACCGCGGGTTGGGGGAGACCCAGTACTTC

size: few
D: NA
J: TRBJ1-2
V: TRBV6-1
CDR3: CANSEGYGYTF
DNA: TGTGCCAACAGCGAGGGATACGGCTACACCTTC

size: NA
D: NA
J: TRBJ1-3
V: TRBV11-2
CDR3: CASSRPQGAYSGNTIYF
DNA: TGTGCCAGCAGCCGTCCCCAAGGGGCCTACTCTGGAAACACCATATATTTT

size: NA
D: TRBD1
J: TRBJ2-7
V: TRBV2
CDR3: CASTPTGLGEQYF
DNA: TGTGCCAGCACCCCGACAGGGCTAGGCGAGCAGTACTTC